What follows describes a single TCR beta chain. Its antigen is still unknown. This CDR3 fails to terminate in the conserved phenylalanine or tryptophan, so it likely reflects a read error. The entry originates in a study of blood T cells in healthy people across ages. Regarding the study as a whole: In older individuals, TCR beta diversity per million T cells was lower, falling roughly linearly with age. Lack of knowledge of donor CMV status possibly confounded expanded clonotype changes.

CDR1 and CDR2 (germline): DFQATT, SNEGSKA (reference sequence). V lost 0 bases to trimming and J lost 4 bases, with 12 bases between them. CDR3 length: 14 residues. Combining a sample-barcoded 5' primer with a J-beta primer mix, a second PCR ran for about 6 to 12 cycles. Researchers report that each sample yielded at least 2.5 million CDR3-containing paired-end reads. A single record per CDR3 protein comes from TCRdb applying MiXCR to the 5' RACE reads. This table has about 1.6 million distinct CDR3 sequences, 34% appearing once. Sequencing input: blood. This clonotype was sampled from a woman under 40 in good health. This chain joins TRBV20-1 and TRBJ1-2; D may be TRBD1 (6 bases). CDR3 coding DNA: TGCAGTGCTAGAGATCGGAAAGGGGGCTATGGCTACACCCTC. Translating gives CSARDRKGGYGYTL.